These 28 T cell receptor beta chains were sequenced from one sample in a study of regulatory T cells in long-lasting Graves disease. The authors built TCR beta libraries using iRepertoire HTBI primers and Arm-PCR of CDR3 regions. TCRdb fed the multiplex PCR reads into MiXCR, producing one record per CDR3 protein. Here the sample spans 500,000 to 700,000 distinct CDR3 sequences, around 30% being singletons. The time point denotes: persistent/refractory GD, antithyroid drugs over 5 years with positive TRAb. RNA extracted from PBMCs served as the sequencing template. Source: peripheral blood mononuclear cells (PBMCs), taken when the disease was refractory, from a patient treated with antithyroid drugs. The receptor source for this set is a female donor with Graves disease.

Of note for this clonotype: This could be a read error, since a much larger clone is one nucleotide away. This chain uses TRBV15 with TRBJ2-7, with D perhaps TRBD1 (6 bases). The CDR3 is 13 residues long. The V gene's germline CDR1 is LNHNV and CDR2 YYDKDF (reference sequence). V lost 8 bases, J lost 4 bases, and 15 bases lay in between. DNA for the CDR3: TGTGCCACCTCTGGGACAAACCTTTACGAGCAGTACTTC. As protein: CATSGTNLYEQYF.

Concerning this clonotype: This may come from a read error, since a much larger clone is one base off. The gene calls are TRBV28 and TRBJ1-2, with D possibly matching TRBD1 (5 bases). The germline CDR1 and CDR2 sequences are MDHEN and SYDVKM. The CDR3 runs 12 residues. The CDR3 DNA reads TGTGCCGGCAGTTTGGGGGAGGATGGCTACACCTTC. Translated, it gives CAGSLGEDGYTF.

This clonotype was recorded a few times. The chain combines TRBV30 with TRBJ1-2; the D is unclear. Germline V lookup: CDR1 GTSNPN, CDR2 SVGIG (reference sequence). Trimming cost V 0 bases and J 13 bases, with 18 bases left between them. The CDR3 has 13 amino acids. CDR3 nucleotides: TGTGCCTGGAGTGTGGGCGGAGGAGGTCTTGGCACCTTC. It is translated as CAWSVGGGGLGTF.

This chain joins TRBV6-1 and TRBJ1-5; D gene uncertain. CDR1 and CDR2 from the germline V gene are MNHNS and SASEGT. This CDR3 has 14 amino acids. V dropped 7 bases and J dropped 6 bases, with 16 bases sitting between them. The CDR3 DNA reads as TGTGCCAGCAAGGAGAGCGGAAGTATTCAGCCCCAGCATTTT. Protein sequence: CASKESGSIQPQHF.

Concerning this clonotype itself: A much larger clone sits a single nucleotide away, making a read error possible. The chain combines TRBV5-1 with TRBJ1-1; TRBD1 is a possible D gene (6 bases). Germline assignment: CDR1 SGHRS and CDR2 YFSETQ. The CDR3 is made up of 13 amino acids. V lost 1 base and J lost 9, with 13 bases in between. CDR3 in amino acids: CASSLLRGTQAFF. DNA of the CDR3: TGCGCCAGCAGCTTGCTACGGGGGACACAAGCTTTCTTT. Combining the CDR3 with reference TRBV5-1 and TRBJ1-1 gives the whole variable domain KAGVTQTPRYLIKTRGQQVTLSCSPISGHRSVSWYQQTPGQGLQFLFEYFSETQRNKGNFPGRFSGRQFSNSRSEMNVSTLELGDSALYLCASSLLRGTQAFFGQGTRLTVV.

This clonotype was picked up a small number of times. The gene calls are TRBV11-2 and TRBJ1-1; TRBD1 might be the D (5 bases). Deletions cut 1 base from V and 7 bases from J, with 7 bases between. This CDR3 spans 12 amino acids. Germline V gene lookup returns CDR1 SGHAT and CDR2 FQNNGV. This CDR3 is CASSLGTHEAFF. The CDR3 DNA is TGTGCCAGCAGCTTAGGGACACATGAAGCTTTCTTT.

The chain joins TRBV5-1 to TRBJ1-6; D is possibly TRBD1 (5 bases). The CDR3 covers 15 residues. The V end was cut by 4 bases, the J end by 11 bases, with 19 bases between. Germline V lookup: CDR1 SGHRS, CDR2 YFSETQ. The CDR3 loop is CASSPGTRDQAPLHF. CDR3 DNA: TGCGCCAGCAGCCCCGGGACCAGAGATCAAGCACCCCTCCACTTT. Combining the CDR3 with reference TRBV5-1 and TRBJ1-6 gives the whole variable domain KAGVTQTPRYLIKTRGQQVTLSCSPISGHRSVSWYQQTPGQGLQFLFEYFSETQRNKGNFPGRFSGRQFSNSRSEMNVSTLELGDSALYLCASSPGTRDQAPLHFGNGTRLTVT.

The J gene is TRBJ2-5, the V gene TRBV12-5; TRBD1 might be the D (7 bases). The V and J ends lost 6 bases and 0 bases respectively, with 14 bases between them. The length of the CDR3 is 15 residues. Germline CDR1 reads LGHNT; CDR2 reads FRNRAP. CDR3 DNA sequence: TGTGCTAGTGGCAAGGAGGGGGCACACCAAGAGACCCAGTACTTC. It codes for CASGKEGAHQETQYF.

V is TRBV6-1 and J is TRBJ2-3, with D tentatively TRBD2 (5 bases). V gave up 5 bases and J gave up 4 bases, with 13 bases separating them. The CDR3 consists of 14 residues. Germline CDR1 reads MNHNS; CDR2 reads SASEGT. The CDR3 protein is CASSPNTRADTQYF. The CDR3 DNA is TGTGCCAGCAGTCCTAACACTAGGGCAGATACGCAGTATTTT.

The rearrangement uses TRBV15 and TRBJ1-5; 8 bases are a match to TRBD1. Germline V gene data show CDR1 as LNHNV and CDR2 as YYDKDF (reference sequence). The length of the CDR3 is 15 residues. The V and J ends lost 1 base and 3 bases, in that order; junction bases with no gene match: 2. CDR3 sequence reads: CATSRGDRTNQPQHF. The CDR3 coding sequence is TGTGCCACCAGCAGAGGGGACAGGACCAATCAGCCCCAGCATTTT.

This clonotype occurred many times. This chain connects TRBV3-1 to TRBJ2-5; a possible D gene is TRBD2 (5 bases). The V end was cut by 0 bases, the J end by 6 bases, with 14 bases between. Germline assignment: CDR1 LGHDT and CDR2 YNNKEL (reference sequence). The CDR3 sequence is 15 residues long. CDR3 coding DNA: TGTGCCAGCAGCCAAGATAGTCGGGGAGTAAAGACCCAGTACTTC. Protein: CASSQDSRGVKTQYF.

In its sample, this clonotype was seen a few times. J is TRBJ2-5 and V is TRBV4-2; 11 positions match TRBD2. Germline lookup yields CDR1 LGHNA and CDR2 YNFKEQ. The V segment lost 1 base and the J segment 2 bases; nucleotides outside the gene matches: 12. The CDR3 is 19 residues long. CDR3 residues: CASSQVATRASGRQETQYF. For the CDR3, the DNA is TGTGCCAGCAGCCAAGTGGCGACGCGGGCTAGCGGGAGGCAAGAGACCCAGTACTTC.

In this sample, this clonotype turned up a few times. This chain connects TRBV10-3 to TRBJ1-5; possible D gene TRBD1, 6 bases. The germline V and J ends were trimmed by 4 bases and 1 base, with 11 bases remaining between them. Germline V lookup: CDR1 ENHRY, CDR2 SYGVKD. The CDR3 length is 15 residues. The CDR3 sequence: CAISGTGSSNQPQHF. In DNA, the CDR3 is TGTGCCATCAGTGGAACAGGGTCGAGCAATCAGCCCCAGCATTTT.

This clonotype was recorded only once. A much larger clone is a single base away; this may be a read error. The CDR3 here is CASLAGELFF. The CDR3 nucleotides are TGTGCCAGCCTGGCCGGGGAGCTGTTTTTT. The chain carries TRBV7-9 and TRBJ2-2; D not resolved. Germline assignment: CDR1 SEHNR and CDR2 FQNEAQ (reference sequence). The length of the CDR3 is 10 residues. V dropped 8 bases and J dropped 6 bases, with 4 bases sitting between them.

This CDR3 is CASSLDLFGLNTEAFF. In DNA form, the CDR3 reads TGTGCCAGCAGCTTAGATCTTTTCGGCTTGAACACTGAAGCTTTCTTT. The rearrangement links TRBV11-2 to TRBJ1-1; D unclear. Trimming shortened V by 0 bases and J by 0 bases, and 11 bases separated the two germline ends. This CDR3 contains 16 residues. The germline CDR1 and CDR2 sequences are SGHAT and FQNNGV.

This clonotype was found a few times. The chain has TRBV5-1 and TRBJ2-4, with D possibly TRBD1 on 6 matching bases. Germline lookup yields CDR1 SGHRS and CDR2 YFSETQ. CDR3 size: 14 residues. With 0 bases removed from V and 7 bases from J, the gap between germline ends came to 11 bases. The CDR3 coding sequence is TGCGCCAGCAGCTTGGCGGCAGGGGAGAACATTCAGTACTTC. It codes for CASSLAAGENIQYF.

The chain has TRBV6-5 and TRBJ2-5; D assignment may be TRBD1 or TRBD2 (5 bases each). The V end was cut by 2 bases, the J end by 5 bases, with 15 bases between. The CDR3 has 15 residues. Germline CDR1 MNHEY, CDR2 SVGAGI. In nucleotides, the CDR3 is TGTGCCAGCAGTTACCTATATGAGGGGACGGAGACCCAGTACTTC. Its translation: CASSYLYEGTETQYF.

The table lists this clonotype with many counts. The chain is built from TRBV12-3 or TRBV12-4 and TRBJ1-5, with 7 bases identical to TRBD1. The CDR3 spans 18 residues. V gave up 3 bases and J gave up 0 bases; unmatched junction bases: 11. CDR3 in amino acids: CASSFQAGGRTSNQPQHF. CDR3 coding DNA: TGTGCCAGCAGTTTCCAAGCAGGGGGTCGAACTAGCAATCAGCCCCAGCATTTT.

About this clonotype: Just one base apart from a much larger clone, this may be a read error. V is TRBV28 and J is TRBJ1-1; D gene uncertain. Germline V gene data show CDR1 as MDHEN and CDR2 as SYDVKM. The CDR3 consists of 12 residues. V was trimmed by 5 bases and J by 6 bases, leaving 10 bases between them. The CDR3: CASSTQTPEAFF. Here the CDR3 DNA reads TGTGCCAGCAGTACCCAGACGCCTGAAGCTTTCTTT.

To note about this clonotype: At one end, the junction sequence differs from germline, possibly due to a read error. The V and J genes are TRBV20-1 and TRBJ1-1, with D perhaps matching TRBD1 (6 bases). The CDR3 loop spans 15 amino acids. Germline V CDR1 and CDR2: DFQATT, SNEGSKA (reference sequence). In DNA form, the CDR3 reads TGCAGTGCGAGAGGCGTGGCAGGGGAGAGGTCTGAAGCTTTCTTT. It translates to CSARGVAGERSEAFF.

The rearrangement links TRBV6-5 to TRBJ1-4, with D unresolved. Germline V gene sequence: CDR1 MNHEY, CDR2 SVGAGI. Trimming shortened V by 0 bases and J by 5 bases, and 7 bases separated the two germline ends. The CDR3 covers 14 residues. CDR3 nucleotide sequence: TGTGCCAGCAGTTACTCGGCGGAGAATGAAAAACTGTTTTTT. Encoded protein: CASSYSAENEKLFF.

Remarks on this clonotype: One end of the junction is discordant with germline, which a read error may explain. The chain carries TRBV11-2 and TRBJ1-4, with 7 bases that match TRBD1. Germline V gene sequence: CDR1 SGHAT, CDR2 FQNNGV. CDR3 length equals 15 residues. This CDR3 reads CASTTEGGANEKLLF. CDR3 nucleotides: TGTGCCAGCACCACCGAAGGGGGCGCGAATGAAAAACTGCTTTTT. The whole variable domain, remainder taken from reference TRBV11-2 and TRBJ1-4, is EAGVAQSPRYKIIEKRQSVAFWCNPISGHATLYWYQQILGQGPKLLIQFQNNGVVDDSQLPKDRFSAERLKGVDSTLKIQPAKLEDSAVYLCASTTEGGANEKLLFGSGTQLSVL.

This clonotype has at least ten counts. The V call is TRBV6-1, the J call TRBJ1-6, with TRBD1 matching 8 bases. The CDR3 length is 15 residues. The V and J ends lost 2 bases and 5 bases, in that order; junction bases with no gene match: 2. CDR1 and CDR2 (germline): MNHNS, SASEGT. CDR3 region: CASSEQGADNSPLHF. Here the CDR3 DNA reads TGTGCCAGCAGTGAACAGGGGGCGGATAATTCACCCCTCCACTTT.

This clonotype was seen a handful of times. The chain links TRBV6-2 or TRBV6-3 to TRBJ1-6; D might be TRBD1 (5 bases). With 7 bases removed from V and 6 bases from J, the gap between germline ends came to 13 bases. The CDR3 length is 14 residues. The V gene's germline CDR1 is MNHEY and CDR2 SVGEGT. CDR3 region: CASTRGSINSPLHF. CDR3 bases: TGTGCCAGCACGCGGGGGAGTATTAATTCACCCCTCCACTTT.

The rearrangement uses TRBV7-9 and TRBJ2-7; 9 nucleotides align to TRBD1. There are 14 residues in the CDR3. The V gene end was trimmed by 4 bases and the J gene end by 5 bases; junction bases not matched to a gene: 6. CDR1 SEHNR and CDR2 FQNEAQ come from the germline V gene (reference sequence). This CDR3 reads CASSSAGDRDEQYF. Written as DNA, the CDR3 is TGTGCCAGCAGCTCAGCTGGGGACAGGGACGAGCAGTACTTC. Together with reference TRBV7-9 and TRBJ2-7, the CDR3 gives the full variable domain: DTGVSQNPRHKITKRGQNVTFRCDPISEHNRLYWYRQTLGQGPEFLTYFQNEAQLEKSRLLSDRFSAERPKGSFSTLEIQRTEQGDSAMYLCASSSAGDRDEQYFGPGTRLTVT.

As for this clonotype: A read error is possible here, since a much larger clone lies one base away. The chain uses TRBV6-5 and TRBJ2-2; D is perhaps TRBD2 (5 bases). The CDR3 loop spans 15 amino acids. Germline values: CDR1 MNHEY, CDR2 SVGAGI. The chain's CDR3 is CASSYGRMNTGEPFF. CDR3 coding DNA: TGTGCCAGCAGTTACGGGCGAATGAACACCGGGGAGCCGTTTTTT.

CDR3 in amino acids: CASSQAPGQTSHYGYTF. The CDR3 DNA reads TGTGCCAGCAGCCAAGCCCCCGGGCAGACCTCCCACTATGGCTACACCTTC. The V gene is TRBV3-1, the J gene TRBJ1-2; D unclear. Trimming left V 1 base short and J 3 bases short, with 18 bases between. CDR1 LGHDT and CDR2 YNNKEL come from the germline V gene (reference sequence). The CDR3 is 17 residues long.

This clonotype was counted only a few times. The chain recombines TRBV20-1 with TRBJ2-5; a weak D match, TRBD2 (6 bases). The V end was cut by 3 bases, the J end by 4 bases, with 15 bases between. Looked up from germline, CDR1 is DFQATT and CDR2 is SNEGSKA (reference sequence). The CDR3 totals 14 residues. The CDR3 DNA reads TGCAGTGCTAGCGGGAGAGCACTTGGAGAGACCCAGTACTTC. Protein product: CSASGRALGETQYF.